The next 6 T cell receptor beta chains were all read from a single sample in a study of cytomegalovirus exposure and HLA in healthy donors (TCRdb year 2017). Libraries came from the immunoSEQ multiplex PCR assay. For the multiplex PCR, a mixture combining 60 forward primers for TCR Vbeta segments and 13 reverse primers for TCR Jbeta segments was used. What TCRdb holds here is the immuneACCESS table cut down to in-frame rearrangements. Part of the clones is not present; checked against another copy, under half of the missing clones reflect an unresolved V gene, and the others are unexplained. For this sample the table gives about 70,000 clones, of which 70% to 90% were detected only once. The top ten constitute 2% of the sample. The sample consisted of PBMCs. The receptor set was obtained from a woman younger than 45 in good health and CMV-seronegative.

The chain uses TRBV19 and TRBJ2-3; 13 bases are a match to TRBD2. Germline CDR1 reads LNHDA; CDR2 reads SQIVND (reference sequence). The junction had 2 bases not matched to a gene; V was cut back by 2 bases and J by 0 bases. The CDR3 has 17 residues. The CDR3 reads CASSIMGLAGSTDTQYF. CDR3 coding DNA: TGTGCCAGTAGTATAATGGGACTAGCGGGAAGCACAGATACGCAGTATTTT.

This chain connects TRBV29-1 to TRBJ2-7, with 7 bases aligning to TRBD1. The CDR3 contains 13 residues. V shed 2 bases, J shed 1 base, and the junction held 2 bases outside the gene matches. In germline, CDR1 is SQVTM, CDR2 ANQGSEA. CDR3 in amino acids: CSVERQGSYEQYF. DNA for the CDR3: TGCAGCGTTGAACGACAGGGTTCCTACGAGCAGTACTTC.

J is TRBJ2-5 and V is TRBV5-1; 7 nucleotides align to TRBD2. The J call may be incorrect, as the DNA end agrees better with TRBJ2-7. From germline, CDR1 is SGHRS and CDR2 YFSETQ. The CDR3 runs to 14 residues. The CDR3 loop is CASSNTGTTYEQYF. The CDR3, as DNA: TGCGCCAGCAGCAACACCGGGACTACCTACGAGCAGTACTTC.

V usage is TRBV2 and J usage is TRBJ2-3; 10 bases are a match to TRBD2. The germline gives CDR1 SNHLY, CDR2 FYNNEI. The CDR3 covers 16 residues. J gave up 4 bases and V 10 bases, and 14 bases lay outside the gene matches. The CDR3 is CATAGASGSNADTQYF. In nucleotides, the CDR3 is TGTGCCACCGCAGGGGCTAGCGGGAGTAACGCAGATACGCAGTATTTT. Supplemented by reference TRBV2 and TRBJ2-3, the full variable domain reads EPEVTQTPSHQVTQMGQEVILRCVPISNHLYFYWYRQILGQKVEFLVSFYNNEISEKSEIFDDQFSVERPDGSNFTLKIRSTKLEDSAMYFCATAGASGSNADTQYFGPGTRLTVL.

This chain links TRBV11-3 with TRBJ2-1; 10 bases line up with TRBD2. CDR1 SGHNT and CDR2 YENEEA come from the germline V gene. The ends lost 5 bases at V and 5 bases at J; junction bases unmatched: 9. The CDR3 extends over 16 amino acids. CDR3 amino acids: CASSPRLAGEDNEQFF. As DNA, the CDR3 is TGTGCCAGCAGCCCCCGCCTAGCGGGAGAGGACAATGAGCAGTTCTTC.

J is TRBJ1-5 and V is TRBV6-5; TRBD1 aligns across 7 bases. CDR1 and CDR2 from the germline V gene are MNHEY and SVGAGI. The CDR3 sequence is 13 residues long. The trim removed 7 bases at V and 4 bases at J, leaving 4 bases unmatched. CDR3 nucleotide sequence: TGTGCCAGCAACCCGACAGGGAATCAGCCCCAGCATTTT. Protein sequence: CASNPTGNQPQHF.